What follows are 22 T cell receptor beta chains derived from one specimen sequenced in a study of T cell repertoires in cytomegalovirus infection. These TCRs' antigens remain unknown. A single record per CDR3 protein comes from TCRdb applying MiXCR to the reads. The sample lists approximately 270,000 distinct CDR3 sequences, around 20% occurring once. The sequenced sample was cultured PBMCs, obtained from culture after CMV antigen stimulation. The receptors shown here come from a human donor in good health (CMV status not recorded). Some clones in this sample may be carry-over from other donors' samples.

In its sample, this clonotype was seen a few times. This rearrangement joins TRBV2 to TRBJ2-3, with TRBD2 identical over 15 bases. V shed 3 bases, J shed 4 bases, and the junction held 8 bases outside the gene matches. The CDR3 has 18 residues. The germline V gene encodes CDR1 SNHLY and CDR2 FYNNEI. The CDR3 nucleotides are TGTGCCAGCAGTGACTCCGGGACTAGCGGGAGGAACGCAGATACGCAGTATTTT. It yields the protein CASSDSGTSGRNADTQYF.

The chain is built from TRBV29-1 and TRBJ1-1; D remains ambiguous. Trimming left V 6 bases short and J 1 base short, with 15 bases between. Germline CDR1 reads SQVTM; CDR2 reads ANQGSEA. This CDR3 has 14 amino acids. The CDR3 loop reads CSVDTGLPNTEAFF. CDR3 DNA sequence: TGCAGCGTCGACACCGGGCTTCCGAACACTGAAGCTTTCTTT. Variable domain in full (rest from reference TRBV29-1 and TRBJ1-1): SAVISQKPSRDICQRGTSLTIQCQVDSQVTMMFWYRQQPGQSLTLIATANQGSEATYESGFVIDKFPISRPNLTFSTLTVSNMSPEDSSIYLCSVDTGLPNTEAFFGQGTRLTVV.

This clonotype was observed a handful of times. The chain combines TRBV30 with TRBJ1-6; D might be TRBD1 (5 bases). The CDR3 contains 13 residues. Germline CDR1 reads GTSNPN; CDR2 reads SVGIG (reference sequence). V lost 1 base and J 6 bases, leaving 7 bases between the germline ends. CDR3: CAWSGQPNSPLHF. The CDR3 region has the DNA TGTGCCTGGAGTGGACAGCCTAATTCACCCCTCCACTTT.

The chain employs TRBV4-3 and TRBJ2-1, with 8 bases fitting TRBD1. V lost 4 bases, J lost 8 bases, and 10 bases stayed unmatched. CDR3 length: 15 residues. In germline, CDR1 is LGHNA, CDR2 YSLEER. CDR3 amino acids: CASSLTGQVSDEQFF. The DNA for the CDR3 is TGCGCCAGCAGCCTAACGGGACAGGTTTCGGATGAGCAGTTCTTC.

This clonotype was found a few times. CDR3 coding DNA: TGTGCCAGCAGCTCCGGAGTAGGGATGACCTATACGCAGTATTTT. Residues: CASSSGVGMTYTQYF. The chain joins TRBV7-7 to TRBJ2-3; D call uncertain. The germline V gene has CDR1 SSHAT and CDR2 FNYEAQ (reference sequence). V shed 4 bases and J shed 7 bases, with 18 bases lying between them. The CDR3 has 15 residues.

This clonotype has only one observation. This chain uses TRBV28 with TRBJ2-7; 14 nucleotides agree with TRBD2. The V and J ends lost 6 bases and 3 bases, in that order; junction bases with no gene match: 13. CDR1 is MDHEN and CDR2 is SYDVKM in the germline V gene. The CDR3 length is 18 residues. Here the CDR3 DNA reads TGTGCCAGCAGCCTCCCCGAGTTGGGACTAGCGGGAGACTACGAGCAGTACTTC. Translated, it gives CASSLPELGLAGDYEQYF. The whole variable domain, filled in from reference TRBV28 and TRBJ2-7, reads DVKVTQSSRYLVKRTGEKVFLECVQDMDHENMFWYRQDPGLGLRLIYFSYDVKMKEKGDIPEGYSVSREKKERFSLILESASTNQTSMYLCASSLPELGLAGDYEQYFGPGTRLTVT.

The V call is TRBV7-9, the J call TRBJ2-5, with D possibly being TRBD1 (5 bases). Germline lookup yields CDR1 SEHNR and CDR2 FQNEAQ (reference sequence). V lost 2 bases and J 3 bases, leaving 10 bases between the germline ends. CDR3 length equals 14 residues. For the CDR3, the DNA is TGTGCCAGCAGCTTAAAAGCCAGGGAAGAGACCCAGTACTTC. This codes for CASSLKAREETQYF.

The table lists this clonotype with many counts. The chain recombines TRBV7-2 with TRBJ2-2, with 10 bases that match TRBD2. The germline V gene has CDR1 SGHTA and CDR2 FQGNSA. V trimming: 6 bases; J trimming: 5 bases; junction bases outside the gene matches: 3. This CDR3 has 14 amino acids. The CDR3 is CASSRTSGTGELFF. The CDR3 DNA reads as TGTGCCAGCAGTCGGACTAGCGGAACCGGGGAGCTGTTTTTT.

This clonotype showed up just a few times. The rearrangement links TRBV4-3 to TRBJ2-5; 7 positions match TRBD2. After removal of 0 bases from V and 1 base from J, the junction contained 8 bases not matched to a gene. The CDR3 has 17 residues. Germline V lookup: CDR1 LGHNA, CDR2 YSLEER. CDR3 coding DNA: TGCGCCAGCAGCCAAGATGGGGCTAGCGGCCTCCAAGAGACCCAGTACTTC. This codes for CASSQDGASGLQETQYF.

The chain combines TRBV7-9 with TRBJ2-3, with 7 positions matching TRBD2. Germline V CDR1 and CDR2: SEHNR, FQNEAQ (reference sequence). This CDR3 is 17 amino acids long. The ends lost 5 bases at V and 4 bases at J; junction bases unmatched: 15. CDR3 residues: CASSPTRGVRSADTQYF. CDR3 sequence (DNA): TGTGCCAGCAGCCCAACCCGGGGGGTAAGGTCCGCAGATACGCAGTATTTT.

This clonotype was seen only once. CDR3 bases: TGTGCCAGCAGGAGGGACTCTGGAAACACCATATATTTT. Translating gives CASRRDSGNTIYF. The chain joins TRBV7-9 to TRBJ1-3; D remains ambiguous. The CDR3 spans 13 residues. V lost 6 bases and J 0 bases, leaving 6 bases between the germline ends. Germline V gene sequence: CDR1 SEHNR, CDR2 FQNEAQ (reference sequence). The full variable domain, in which reference TRBV7-9 and TRBJ1-3 provide the parts outside the CDR3, is DTGVSQNPRHKITKRGQNVTFRCDPISEHNRLYWYRQTLGQGPEFLTYFQNEAQLEKSRLLSDRFSAERPKGSFSTLEIQRTEQGDSAMYLCASRRDSGNTIYFGEGSWLTVV.

The V gene is TRBV19, the J gene TRBJ2-7; 9 bases agree with TRBD1. The germline gives CDR1 LNHDA, CDR2 SQIVND (reference sequence). CDR3 length: 15 residues. After removal of 3 bases from V and 5 bases from J, the junction contained 8 bases not matched to a gene. CDR3 sequence: CASSIGTGRMDEQYF. CDR3 sequence (DNA): TGTGCCAGTAGTATCGGGACAGGGAGGATGGACGAGCAGTACTTC.

The DNA for the CDR3 is TGTGCCAGCGCTCGCAATGGACCAGGGATGAATGAGCAGTTCTTC. This translates into CASARNGPGMNEQFF. V is TRBV2 and J is TRBJ2-1, with a weak D call TRBD1 (5 bases). The CDR3 is 15 residues long. V was pared by 8 bases and J by 7 bases, with 21 bases between. The germline V gene encodes CDR1 SNHLY and CDR2 FYNNEI.

This clonotype was found many times. This chain uses TRBV12-3 or TRBV12-4 with TRBJ2-7; no clear D. This CDR3 region has 11 residues. V lost 2 bases, J lost 4 bases, and 3 bases lay in between. The CDR3 DNA reads as TGTGCCAGCAGTTTACAATACGAGCAGTACGTC. As protein: CASSLQYEQYV.

The chain combines TRBV5-4 with TRBJ2-7; maybe TRBD2 (6 bases). This CDR3 is 13 amino acids long. The germline CDR1 and CDR2 sequences are SGHNT and YYREEE (reference sequence). Trimming took 0 bases from V and 6 from J, leaving 10 bases between them. The CDR3 loop reads CASSLVGTGEQYV. For the CDR3, the DNA is TGTGCCAGCAGCTTGGTCGGGACTGGCGAGCAGTACGTC.

There are a few counts of this clonotype. Here the CDR3 DNA reads TGTGCCAGCAGTTGGGAATCTGGGGCCAACGTCCTGACTTTC. Its translation is CASSWESGANVLTF. This chain joins TRBV2 and TRBJ2-6; the D is unclear. Germline assignment: CDR1 SNHLY and CDR2 FYNNEI. This CDR3 has 14 amino acids. Trimming took 5 bases from V and 1 from J, leaving 6 bases between them.

This clonotype was observed a handful of times. The CDR3 DNA reads as TGTGCCAGTAGTATTACAGGGCGTCTCGGACAGCAGTACTTC. Protein: CASSITGRLGQQYF. The chain links TRBV19 to TRBJ2-7, with D tentatively TRBD1 (6 bases). Germline assignment: CDR1 LNHDA and CDR2 SQIVND (reference sequence). There are 14 residues in the CDR3. Trimming took off 3 bases at V and 8 bases at J, with 17 bases between the two ends.

This clonotype has a count of ten or more. The chain's CDR3 is CASTVANTGELFF. DNA for the CDR3: TGTGCCAGCACCGTGGCGAACACCGGGGAGCTGTTTTTT. The V call is TRBV7-2, the J call TRBJ2-2; no clear D. The germline V gene has CDR1 SGHTA and CDR2 FQGNSA. This CDR3 comprises 13 residues. The germline V and J ends were trimmed by 7 bases and 0 bases, with 6 bases remaining between them.

This chain joins TRBV7-8 and TRBJ2-7; D uncertain. The CDR3 runs 14 residues. Germline loops: CDR1 SGHVS, CDR2 FQNEAQ. V was pared by 2 bases and J by 2 bases, with 10 bases between. Here the CDR3 DNA reads TGTGCCAGCAGCTTAAACAACCCTACCTACGAGCAGTACTTC. This codes for CASSLNNPTYEQYF.

Only a few counts were recorded for this clonotype. The V and J genes are TRBV28 and TRBJ1-1; D unclear. CDR1 is MDHEN and CDR2 is SYDVKM in the germline V gene. V was shortened by 5 bases and J by 9 bases, with 7 bases between the two germline ends. This CDR3 has 10 amino acids. DNA of the CDR3: TGTGCCAGCAGTACCGAACAAGCTTTCTTT. The encoded protein is CASSTEQAFF.

The chain carries TRBV6-8 and TRBJ2-1, with 11 bases that match TRBD2. This CDR3 comprises 19 residues. CDR1 and CDR2 (germline): MNHGY, SAAAGT. J gave up 3 bases and V 2 bases, and 12 bases lay outside the gene matches. The CDR3 reads CASSYRNLAGGPHYNEQFF. The DNA of the CDR3 is TGTGCCAGCAGTTACCGTAATTTAGCGGGAGGGCCCCACTACAATGAGCAGTTCTTC.

The table lists this clonotype with many counts. Here the CDR3 DNA reads TGTGCCAGCAGCTTAGGGGACAGGGGCCAGCCCCAGCATTTT. Translated: CASSLGDRGQPQHF. The chain combines TRBV7-8 with TRBJ1-5; 10 bases agree with TRBD1. CDR1 and CDR2 (germline): SGHVS, FQNEAQ. This CDR3 has 14 residues. V trimming: 1 base; J trimming: 7 bases; junction bases outside the gene matches: 1.